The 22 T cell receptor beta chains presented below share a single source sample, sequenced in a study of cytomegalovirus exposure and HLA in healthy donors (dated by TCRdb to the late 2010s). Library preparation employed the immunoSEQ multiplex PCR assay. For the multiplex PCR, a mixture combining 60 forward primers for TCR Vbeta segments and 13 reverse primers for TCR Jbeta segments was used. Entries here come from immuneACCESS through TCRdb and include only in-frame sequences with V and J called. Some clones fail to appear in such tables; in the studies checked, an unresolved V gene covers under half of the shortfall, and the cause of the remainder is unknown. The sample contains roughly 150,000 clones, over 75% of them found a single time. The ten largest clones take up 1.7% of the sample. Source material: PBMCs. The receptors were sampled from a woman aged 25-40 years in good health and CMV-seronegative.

As DNA, the CDR3 is TGTGCCAGCAGCCCTGGGGTAGCGGGGGGTTGGAATGAGCAGTTCTTC. Its translation is CASSPGVAGGWNEQFF. The chain is built from TRBV5-4 and TRBJ2-1; 10 nucleotides line up with TRBD2. This CDR3 contains 16 residues. The germline V gene has CDR1 SGHNT and CDR2 YYREEE (reference sequence). Germline trimming cut 4 bases from V and 7 bases from J; bases unmatched to any gene: 11.

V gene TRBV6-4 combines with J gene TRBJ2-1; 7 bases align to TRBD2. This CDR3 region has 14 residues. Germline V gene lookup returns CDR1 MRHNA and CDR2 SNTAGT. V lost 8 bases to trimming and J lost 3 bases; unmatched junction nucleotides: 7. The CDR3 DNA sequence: TGTGCCAGCCGGGGATCGGGAGGCTACAATGAGCAGTTCTTC. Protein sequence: CASRGSGGYNEQFF.

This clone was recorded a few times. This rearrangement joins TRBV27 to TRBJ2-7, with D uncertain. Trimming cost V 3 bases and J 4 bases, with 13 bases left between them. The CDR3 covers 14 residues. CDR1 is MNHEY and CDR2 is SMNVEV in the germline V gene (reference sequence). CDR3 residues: CASSLAQERYEQYF. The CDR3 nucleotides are TGTGCCAGCAGTTTGGCCCAGGAAAGGTACGAGCAGTACTTC.

The CDR3 loop is CASQEGSSYNEQFF. The DNA of the CDR3 is TGTGCCAGCCAAGAGGGCAGCTCCTACAATGAGCAGTTCTTC. V is TRBV2 and J is TRBJ2-1; maybe TRBD2 (5 bases). Trimming pared 8 bases from V and 0 bases from J, leaving 11 bases between. CDR3 length: 14 residues. In germline, CDR1 is SNHLY, CDR2 FYNNEI.

The CDR3 loop reads CASSQTSGTPYNEQFF. Here the CDR3 DNA reads TGTGCCAGCAGCCAGACTAGCGGTACTCCCTACAATGAGCAGTTCTTC. V is TRBV7-9 and J is TRBJ2-1; 9 nucleotides align to TRBD2. CDR1 and CDR2 from the germline V gene are SEHNR and FQNEAQ (reference sequence). V shed 5 bases, J shed 2 bases, and the junction held 7 bases outside the gene matches. The CDR3 consists of 16 residues.

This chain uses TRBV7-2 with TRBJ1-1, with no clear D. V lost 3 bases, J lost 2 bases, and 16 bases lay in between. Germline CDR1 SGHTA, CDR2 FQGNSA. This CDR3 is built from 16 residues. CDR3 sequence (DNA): TGTGCCAGCAGCTTTGGATCATCGACACTTAACACTGAAGCTTTCTTT. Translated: CASSFGSSTLNTEAFF.

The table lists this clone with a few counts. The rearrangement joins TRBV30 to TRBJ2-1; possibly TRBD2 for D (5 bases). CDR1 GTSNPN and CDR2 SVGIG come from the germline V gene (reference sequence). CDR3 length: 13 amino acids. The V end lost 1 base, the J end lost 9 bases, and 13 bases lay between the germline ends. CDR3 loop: CAWSEAFGGEQFF. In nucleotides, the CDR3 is TGTGCCTGGAGTGAGGCTTTTGGAGGTGAGCAGTTCTTC.

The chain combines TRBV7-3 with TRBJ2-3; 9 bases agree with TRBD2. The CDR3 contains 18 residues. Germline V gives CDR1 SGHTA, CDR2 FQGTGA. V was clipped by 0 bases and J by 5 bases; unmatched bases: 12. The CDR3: CASSLTRAGGLVGDTQYF. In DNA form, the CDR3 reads TGTGCCAGCAGCTTAACGAGGGCGGGGGGGCTAGTGGGAGATACGCAGTATTTT.

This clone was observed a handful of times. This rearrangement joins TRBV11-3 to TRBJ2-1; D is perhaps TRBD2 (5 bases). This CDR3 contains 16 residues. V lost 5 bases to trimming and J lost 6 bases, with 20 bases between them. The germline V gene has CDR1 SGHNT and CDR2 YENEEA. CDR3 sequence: CASSPNEGTQINEQFF. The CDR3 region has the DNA TGTGCCAGCAGCCCGAACGAGGGAACCCAAATCAATGAGCAGTTCTTC.

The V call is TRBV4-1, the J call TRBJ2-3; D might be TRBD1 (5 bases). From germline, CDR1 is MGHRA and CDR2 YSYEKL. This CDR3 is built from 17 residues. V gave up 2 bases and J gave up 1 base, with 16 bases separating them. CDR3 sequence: CASSQTIRTHRTDTQYF. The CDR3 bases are TGCGCCAGCAGCCAAACGATAAGGACACACCGCACAGATACGCAGTATTTT.

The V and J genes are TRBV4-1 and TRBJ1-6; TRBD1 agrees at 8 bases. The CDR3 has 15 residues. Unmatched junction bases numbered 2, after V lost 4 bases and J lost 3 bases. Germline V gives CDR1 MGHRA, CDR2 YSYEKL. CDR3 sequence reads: CASSLGTGYNSPLHF. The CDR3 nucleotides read TGCGCCAGCAGCCTCGGGACAGGCTATAATTCACCCCTCCACTTT.

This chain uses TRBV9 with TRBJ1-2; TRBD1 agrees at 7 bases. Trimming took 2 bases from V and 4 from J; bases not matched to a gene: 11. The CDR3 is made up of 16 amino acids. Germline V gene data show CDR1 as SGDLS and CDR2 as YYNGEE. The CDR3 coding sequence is TGTGCCAGCAGCGTGCTTACAGGGGCAGGCGGCTATGGCTACACCTTC. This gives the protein CASSVLTGAGGYGYTF. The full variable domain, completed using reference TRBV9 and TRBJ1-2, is DSGVTQTPKHLITATGQRVTLRCSPRSGDLSVYWYQQSLDQGLQFLIQYYNGEERAKGNILERFSAQQFPDLHSELNLSSLELGDSALYFCASSVLTGAGGYGYTFGSGTRLTVV.

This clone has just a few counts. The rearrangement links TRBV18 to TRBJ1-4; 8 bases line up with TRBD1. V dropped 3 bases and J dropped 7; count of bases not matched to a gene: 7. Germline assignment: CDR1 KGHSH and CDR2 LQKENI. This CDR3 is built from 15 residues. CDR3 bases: TGTGCCAGCTCACCTAGGACAGGGAGTGGTGAAAAACTGTTTTTT. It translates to CASSPRTGSGEKLFF.

Written as DNA, the CDR3 is TGTGCCAGCAGCGTGATCGGGAGGTGGGATACGCAGTATTTT. Residues: CASSVIGRWDTQYF. This chain joins TRBV9 and TRBJ2-3, with TRBD2 identical over 7 bases. The germline V gene has CDR1 SGDLS and CDR2 YYNGEE. This CDR3 has 14 amino acids. Trimming cost V 2 bases and J 6 bases; bases outside gene matches: 6.

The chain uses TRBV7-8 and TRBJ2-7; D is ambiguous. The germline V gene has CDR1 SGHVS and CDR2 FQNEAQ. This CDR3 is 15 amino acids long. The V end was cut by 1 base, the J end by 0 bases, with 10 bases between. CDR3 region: CASSLESSSSYEQYF. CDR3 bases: TGTGCCAGCAGCTTAGAGTCTTCTAGCTCCTACGAGCAGTACTTC.

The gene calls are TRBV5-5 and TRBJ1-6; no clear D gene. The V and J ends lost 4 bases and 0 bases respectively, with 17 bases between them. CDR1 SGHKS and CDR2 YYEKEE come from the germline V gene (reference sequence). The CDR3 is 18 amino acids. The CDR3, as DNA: TGTGCCAGCAGCCCTACGGTCCCGGAGGGCTCCTATAATTCACCCCTCCACTTT. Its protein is CASSPTVPEGSYNSPLHF.

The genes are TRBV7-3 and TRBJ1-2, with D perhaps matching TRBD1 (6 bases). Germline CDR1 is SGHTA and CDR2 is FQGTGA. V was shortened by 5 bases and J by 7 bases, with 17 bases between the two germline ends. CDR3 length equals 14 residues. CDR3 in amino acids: CASSNGNRVGGYTF. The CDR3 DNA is TGTGCCAGCAGCAACGGAAACAGGGTTGGTGGCTACACCTTC. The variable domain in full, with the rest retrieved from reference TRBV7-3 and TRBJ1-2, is GAGVSQTPSNKVTEKGKYVELRCDPISGHTALYWYRQSLGQGPEFLIYFQGTGAADDSGLPNDRFFAVRPEGSVSTLKIQRTERGDSAVYLCASSNGNRVGGYTFGSGTRLTVV.

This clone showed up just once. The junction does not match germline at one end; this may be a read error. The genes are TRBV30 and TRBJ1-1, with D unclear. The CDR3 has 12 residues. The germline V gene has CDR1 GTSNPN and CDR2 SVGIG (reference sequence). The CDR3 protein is CAWSIVPTGAFF. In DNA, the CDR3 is TGTGCCTGGAGTATAGTACCGACTGGAGCTTTCTTT.

The CDR3 sequence is CASSYPPGEQYF. The CDR3 nucleotides read TGTGCCAGCAGCTATCCCCCAGGCGAGCAGTACTTC. The J gene is TRBJ2-7, the V gene TRBV11-2; D ambiguous. Germline values: CDR1 SGHAT, CDR2 FQNNGV. The CDR3 consists of 12 residues. V lost 4 bases, J lost 6 bases, and 10 bases lay in between.

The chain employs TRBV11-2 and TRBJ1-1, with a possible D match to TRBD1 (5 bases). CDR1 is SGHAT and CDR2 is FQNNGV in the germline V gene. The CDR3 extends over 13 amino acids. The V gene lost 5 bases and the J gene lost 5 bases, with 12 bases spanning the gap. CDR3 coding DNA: TGTGCCAGCAGCCTCTACGGGGGGACTGAAGCTTTCTTT. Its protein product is CASSLYGGTEAFF. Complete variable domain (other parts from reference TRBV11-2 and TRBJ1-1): EAGVAQSPRYKIIEKRQSVAFWCNPISGHATLYWYQQILGQGPKLLIQFQNNGVVDDSQLPKDRFSAERLKGVDSTLKIQPAKLEDSAVYLCASSLYGGTEAFFGQGTRLTVV.

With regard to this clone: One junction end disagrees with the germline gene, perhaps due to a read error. The CDR3 DNA follows: TGTGCCAGCAGCGAAGGGGTGGGGGGAGCGTACGAGCAGTACTTC. Its protein product is CASSEGVGGAYEQYF. The V gene is TRBV6-1, the J gene TRBJ2-7; a possible D gene is TRBD2 (6 bases). Germline V gene data show CDR1 as MNHNS and CDR2 as SASEGT. The CDR3 spans 15 residues.

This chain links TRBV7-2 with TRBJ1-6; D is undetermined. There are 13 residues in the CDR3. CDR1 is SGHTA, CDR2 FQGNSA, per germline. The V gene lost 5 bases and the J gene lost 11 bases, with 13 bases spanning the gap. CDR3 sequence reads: CASSQTYTPPLHF. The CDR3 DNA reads TGTGCCAGCAGCCAGACATATACCCCACCCCTCCACTTT.